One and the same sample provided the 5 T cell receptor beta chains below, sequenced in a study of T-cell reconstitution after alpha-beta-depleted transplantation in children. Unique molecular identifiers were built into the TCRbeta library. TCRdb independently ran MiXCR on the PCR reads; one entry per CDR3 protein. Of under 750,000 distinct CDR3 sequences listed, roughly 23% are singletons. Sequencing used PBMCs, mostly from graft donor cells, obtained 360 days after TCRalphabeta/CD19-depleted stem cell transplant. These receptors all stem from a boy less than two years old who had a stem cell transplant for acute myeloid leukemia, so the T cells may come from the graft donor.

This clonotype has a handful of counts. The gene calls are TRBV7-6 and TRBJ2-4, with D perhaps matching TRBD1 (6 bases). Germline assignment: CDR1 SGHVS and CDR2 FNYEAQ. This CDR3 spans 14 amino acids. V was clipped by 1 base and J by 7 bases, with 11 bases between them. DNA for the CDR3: TGTGCCAGCAGCTTAGAAGGCACAGGGAACATTCAGTACTTC. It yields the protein CASSLEGTGNIQYF.

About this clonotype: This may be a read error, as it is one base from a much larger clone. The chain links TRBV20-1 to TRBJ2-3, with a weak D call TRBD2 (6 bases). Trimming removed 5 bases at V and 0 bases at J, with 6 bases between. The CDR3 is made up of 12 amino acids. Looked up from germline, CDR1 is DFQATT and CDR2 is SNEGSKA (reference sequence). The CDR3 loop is CSAGTSTDTQYF. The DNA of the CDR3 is TGCAGTGCTGGGACTAGCACAGATACGCAGTATTTT.

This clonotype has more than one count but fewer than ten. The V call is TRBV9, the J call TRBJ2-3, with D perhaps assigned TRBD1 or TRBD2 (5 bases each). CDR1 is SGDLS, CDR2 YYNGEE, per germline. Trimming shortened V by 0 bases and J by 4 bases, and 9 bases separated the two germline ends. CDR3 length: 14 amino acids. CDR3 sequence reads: CASSVGGTADTQYF. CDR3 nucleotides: TGTGCCAGCAGCGTAGGGGGGACCGCAGATACGCAGTATTTT. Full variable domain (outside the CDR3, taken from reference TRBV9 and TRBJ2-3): DSGVTQTPKHLITATGQRVTLRCSPRSGDLSVYWYQQSLDQGLQFLIQYYNGEERAKGNILERFSAQQFPDLHSELNLSSLELGDSALYFCASSVGGTADTQYFGPGTRLTVL.

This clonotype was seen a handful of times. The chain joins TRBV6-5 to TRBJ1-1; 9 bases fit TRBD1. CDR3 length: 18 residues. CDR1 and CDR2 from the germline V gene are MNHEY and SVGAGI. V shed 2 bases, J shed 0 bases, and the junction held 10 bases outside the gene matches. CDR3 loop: CASSYRGTGMTMNTEAFF. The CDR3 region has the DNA TGTGCCAGCAGTTACAGGGGGACAGGGATGACCATGAACACTGAAGCTTTCTTT.

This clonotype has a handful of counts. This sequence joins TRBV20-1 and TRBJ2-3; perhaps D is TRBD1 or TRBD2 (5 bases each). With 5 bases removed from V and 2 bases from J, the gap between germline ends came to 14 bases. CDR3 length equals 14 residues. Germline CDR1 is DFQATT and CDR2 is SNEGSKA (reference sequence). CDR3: CSAGPGPPTDTQYF. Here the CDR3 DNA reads TGCAGTGCTGGACCGGGACCCCCCACAGATACGCAGTATTTT.